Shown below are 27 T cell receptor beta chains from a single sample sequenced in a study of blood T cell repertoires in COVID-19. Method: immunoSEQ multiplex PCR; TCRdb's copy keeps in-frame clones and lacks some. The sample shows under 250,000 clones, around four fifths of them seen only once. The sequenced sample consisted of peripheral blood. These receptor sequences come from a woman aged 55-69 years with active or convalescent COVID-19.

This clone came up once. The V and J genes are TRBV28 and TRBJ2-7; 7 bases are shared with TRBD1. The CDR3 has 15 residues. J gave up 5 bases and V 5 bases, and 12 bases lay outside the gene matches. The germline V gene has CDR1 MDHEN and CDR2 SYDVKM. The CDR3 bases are TGTGCCAGCAGTGCACACTCGACAGGGATGGACGAGCAGTACGTC. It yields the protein CASSAHSTGMDEQYV.

The CDR3 loop reads CASRELAGSYNEQFF. CDR3 nucleotides: TGTGCCAGCAGAGAACTAGCGGGATCCTACAATGAGCAGTTCTTC. This chain connects TRBV6-6 to TRBJ2-1, with 10 bases that match TRBD2. CDR3 length equals 15 residues. Losses at the gene ends were 6 bases for V and 1 base for J; bases not matched to a gene: 3. Germline values: CDR1 MNHNY, CDR2 SVGAGI (reference sequence).

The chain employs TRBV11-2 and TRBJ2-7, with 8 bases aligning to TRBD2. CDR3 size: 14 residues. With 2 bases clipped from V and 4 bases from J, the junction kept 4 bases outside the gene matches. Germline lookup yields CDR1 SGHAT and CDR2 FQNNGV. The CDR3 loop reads CASSLRGGVYEQYV. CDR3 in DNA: TGTGCCAGCAGCTTACGGGGGGGCGTATACGAGCAGTACGTC.

For the CDR3, the DNA is TGTGCCAGCAGCGTAGGAGGACAAGGATATCAGCCCCAGCATTTT. Amino acids: CASSVGGQGYQPQHF. The chain joins TRBV9 to TRBJ1-5, with D tentatively TRBD1 (5 bases). The ends were cut back, 0 bases at V and 5 bases at J, with 12 bases in the middle. In germline, CDR1 is SGDLS, CDR2 YYNGEE. There are 15 residues in the CDR3.

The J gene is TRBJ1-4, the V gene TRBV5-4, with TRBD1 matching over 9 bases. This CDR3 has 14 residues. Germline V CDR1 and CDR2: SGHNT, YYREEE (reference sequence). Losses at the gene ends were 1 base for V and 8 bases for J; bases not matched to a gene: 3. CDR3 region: CASSLRTGEEKLFF. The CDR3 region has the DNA TGTGCCAGCAGCTTGAGGACAGGGGAGGAAAAACTGTTTTTT.

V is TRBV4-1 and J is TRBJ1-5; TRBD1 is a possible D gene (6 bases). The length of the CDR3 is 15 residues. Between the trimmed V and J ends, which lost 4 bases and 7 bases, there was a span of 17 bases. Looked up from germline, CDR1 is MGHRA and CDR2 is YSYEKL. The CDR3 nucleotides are TGCGCCAGCAGCCTTAGAGCGGGGGCGGGACAGCCCCAGCATTTT. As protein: CASSLRAGAGQPQHF.

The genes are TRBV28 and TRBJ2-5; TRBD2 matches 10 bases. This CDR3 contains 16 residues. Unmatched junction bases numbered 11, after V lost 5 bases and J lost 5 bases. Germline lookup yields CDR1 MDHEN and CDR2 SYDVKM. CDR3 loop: CASSPPLAGGGETQYF. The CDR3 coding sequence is TGTGCCAGCAGTCCCCCCTTAGCGGGGGGCGGGGAGACCCAGTACTTC.

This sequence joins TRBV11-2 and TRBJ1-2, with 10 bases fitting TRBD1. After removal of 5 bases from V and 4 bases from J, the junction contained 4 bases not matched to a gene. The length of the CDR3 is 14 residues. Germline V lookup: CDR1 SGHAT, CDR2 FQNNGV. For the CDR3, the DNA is TGTGCCAGCAGCCGACAGGGGGCGGGCTATGGCTACACCTTC. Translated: CASSRQGAGYGYTF.

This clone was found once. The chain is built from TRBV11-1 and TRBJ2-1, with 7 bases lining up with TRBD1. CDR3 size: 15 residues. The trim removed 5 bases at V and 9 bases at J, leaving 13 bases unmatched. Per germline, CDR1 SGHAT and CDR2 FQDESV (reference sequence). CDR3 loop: CASSRSRQGYGEQFF. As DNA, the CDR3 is TGTGCCAGCAGCCGCTCCCGACAGGGTTATGGTGAGCAGTTCTTC.

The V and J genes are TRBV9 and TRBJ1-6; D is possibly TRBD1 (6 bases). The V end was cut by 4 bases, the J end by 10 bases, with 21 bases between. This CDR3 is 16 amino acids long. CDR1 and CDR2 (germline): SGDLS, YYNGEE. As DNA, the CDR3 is TGTGCCAGCAGCCCCCGAGGACAGTCCACAGGGTCACCCCTCCACTTT. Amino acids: CASSPRGQSTGSPLHF.

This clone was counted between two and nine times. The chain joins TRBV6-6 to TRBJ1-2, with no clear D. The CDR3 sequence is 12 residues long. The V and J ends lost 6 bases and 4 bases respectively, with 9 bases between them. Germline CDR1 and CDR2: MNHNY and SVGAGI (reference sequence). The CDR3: CASSPGVYGYTF. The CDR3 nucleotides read TGTGCCAGCAGCCCCGGAGTCTATGGCTACACCTTC.

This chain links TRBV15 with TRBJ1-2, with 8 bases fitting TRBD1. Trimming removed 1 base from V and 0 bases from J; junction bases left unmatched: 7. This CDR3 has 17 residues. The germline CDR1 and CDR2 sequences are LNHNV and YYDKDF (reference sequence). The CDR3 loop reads CATSRVGTGVANYGYTF. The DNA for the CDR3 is TGTGCCACCAGCAGAGTGGGGACAGGCGTAGCTAACTATGGCTACACCTTC.

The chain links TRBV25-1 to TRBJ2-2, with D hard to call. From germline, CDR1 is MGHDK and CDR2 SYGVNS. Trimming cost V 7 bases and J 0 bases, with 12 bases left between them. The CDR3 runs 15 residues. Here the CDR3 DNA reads TGTGCCAGCAATTGGGCCGGATCGAACACCGGGGAGCTGTTTTTT. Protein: CASNWAGSNTGELFF.

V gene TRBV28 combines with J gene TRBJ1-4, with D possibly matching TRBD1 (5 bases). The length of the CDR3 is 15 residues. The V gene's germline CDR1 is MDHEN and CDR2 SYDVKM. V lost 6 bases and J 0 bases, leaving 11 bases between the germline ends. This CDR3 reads CASRGGPPTNEKLFF. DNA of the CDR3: TGTGCCAGCAGGGGGGGTCCCCCAACTAATGAAAAACTGTTTTTT.

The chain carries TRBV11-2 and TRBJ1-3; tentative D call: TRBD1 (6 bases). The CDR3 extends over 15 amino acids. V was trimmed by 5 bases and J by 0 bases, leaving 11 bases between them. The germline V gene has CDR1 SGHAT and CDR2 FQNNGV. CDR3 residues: CASSNGQSSGNTIYF. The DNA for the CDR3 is TGTGCCAGCAGCAACGGACAGAGCTCTGGAAACACCATATATTTT.

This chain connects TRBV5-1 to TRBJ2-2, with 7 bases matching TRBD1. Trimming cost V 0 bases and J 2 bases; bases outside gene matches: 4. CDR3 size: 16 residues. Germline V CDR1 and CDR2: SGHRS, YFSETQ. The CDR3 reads CASSLGGQPNTGELFF. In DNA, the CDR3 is TGCGCCAGCAGCTTGGGGGGACAGCCAAACACCGGGGAGCTGTTTTTT.

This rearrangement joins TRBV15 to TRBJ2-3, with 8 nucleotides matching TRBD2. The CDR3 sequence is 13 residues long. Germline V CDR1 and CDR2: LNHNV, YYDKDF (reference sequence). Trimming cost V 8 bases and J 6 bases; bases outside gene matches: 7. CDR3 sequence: CATPGGAIDTQYF. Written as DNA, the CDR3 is TGTGCCACCCCCGGGGGGGCCATTGATACGCAGTATTTT.

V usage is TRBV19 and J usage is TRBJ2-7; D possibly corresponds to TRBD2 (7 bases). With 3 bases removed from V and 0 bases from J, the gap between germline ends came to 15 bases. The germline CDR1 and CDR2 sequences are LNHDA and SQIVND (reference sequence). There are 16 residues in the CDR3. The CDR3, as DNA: TGTGCCAGTAGTATCCTAGGGAGGGGGGACTCCTACGAGCAGTACTTC. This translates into CASSILGRGDSYEQYF.

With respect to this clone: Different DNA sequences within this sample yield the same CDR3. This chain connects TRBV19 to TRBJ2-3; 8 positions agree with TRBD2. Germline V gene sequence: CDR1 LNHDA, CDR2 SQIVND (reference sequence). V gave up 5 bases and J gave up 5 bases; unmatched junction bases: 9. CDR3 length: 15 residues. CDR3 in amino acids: CASSPPGLAGDTQYF. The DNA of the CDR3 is TGTGCCAGTAGTCCCCCCGGGCTAGCGGGAGATACGCAGTATTTT.

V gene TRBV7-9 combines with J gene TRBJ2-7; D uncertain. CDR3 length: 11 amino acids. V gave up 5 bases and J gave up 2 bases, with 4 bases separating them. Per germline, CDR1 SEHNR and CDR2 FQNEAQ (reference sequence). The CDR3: CASSRAYEQYF. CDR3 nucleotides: TGTGCCAGCAGCCGCGCCTACGAGCAGTACTTC.

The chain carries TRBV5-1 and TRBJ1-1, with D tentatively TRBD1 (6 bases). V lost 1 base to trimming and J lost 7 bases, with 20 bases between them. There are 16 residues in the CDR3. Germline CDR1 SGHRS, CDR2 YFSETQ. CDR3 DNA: TGCGCCAGCAGCTTGTCAGGACAGCCTAGAACAGGTGAAGCTTTCTTT. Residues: CASSLSGQPRTGEAFF.

CDR3 sequence (DNA): TGTGCCAGCAGCGTAGGTCCAGGGGGCGATTTCTATGGCTACACCTTC. It yields the protein CASSVGPGGDFYGYTF. The V gene is TRBV9, the J gene TRBJ1-2; 8 bases align to TRBD1. The CDR3 runs to 16 residues. The ends lost 0 bases at V and 4 bases at J; junction bases unmatched: 8. The V gene's germline CDR1 is SGDLS and CDR2 YYNGEE. Full variable domain (rest looked up from reference TRBV9 and TRBJ1-2): DSGVTQTPKHLITATGQRVTLRCSPRSGDLSVYWYQQSLDQGLQFLIQYYNGEERAKGNILERFSAQQFPDLHSELNLSSLELGDSALYFCASSVGPGGDFYGYTFGSGTRLTVV.

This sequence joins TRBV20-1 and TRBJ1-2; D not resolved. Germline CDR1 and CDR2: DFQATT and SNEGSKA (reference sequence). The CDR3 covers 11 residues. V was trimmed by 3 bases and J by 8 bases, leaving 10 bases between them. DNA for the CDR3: TGCAGTGCTAGTCGGGAAGGAGGCTACACCTTC. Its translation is CSASREGGYTF.

The CDR3 coding sequence is TGTGCCACCAGCATAGCGGGAGGGTACGAGCAGTACTTC. This translates into CATSIAGGYEQYF. The chain employs TRBV15 and TRBJ2-7; 11 bases fit TRBD2. V lost 4 bases to trimming and J lost 4 bases; unmatched junction nucleotides: 0. This CDR3 region has 13 residues. The germline V gene has CDR1 LNHNV and CDR2 YYDKDF (reference sequence). Looking up the rest from reference TRBV15 and TRBJ2-7 gives the full variable domain: DAMVIQNPRYQVTQFGKPVTLSCSQTLNHNVMYWYQQKSSQAPKLLFHYYDKDFNNEADTPDNFQSRRPNTSFCFLDIRSPGLGDTAMYLCATSIAGGYEQYFGPGTRLTVT.

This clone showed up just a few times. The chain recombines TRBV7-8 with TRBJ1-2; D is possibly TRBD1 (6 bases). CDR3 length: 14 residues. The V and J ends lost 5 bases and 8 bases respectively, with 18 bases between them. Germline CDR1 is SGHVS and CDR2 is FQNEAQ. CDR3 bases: TGTGCCAGCAGCACCTCCAGGGGCGAGAGGGGCTACACCTTC. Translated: CASSTSRGERGYTF.

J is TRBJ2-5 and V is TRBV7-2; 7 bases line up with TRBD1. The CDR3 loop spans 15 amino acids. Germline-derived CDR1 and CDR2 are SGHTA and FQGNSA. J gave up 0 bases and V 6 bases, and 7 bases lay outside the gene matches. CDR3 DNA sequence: TGTGCCAGCAGAGACCCGGGACAGCACCAAGAGACCCAGTACTTC. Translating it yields CASRDPGQHQETQYF.

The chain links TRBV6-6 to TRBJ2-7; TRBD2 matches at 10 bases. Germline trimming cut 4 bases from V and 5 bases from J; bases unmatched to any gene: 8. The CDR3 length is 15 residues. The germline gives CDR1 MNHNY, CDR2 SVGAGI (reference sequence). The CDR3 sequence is CASSSAGGPGDEQYF. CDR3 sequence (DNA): TGTGCCAGCAGTTCAGCGGGAGGGCCGGGCGACGAGCAGTACTTC.